Presented here are 9 T cell receptor beta chains from one specimen sequenced in a study of tumor and adjacent non-tumor tissue in lung cancer. RNA was extracted from bulk tissue without any cell sorting. The normal lung tissue was taken more than 3 cm from the tumor edge. Three rounds of nested PCR, following a modified ARM-PCR protocol, produced the TCRbeta library. A single record per CDR3 protein comes from TCRdb applying MiXCR to the multiplex PCR reads. The sample holds 90,000 to 110,000 distinct CDR3 sequences, 62% seen once. The sequencing sample was made of distant non-tumor lung tissue. These receptors originate from a man aged 55 to 69 with non-small cell lung cancer.

This clonotype was observed many times. The rearrangement links TRBV20-1 to TRBJ1-6; no definite D call. The germline gives CDR1 DFQATT, CDR2 SNEGSKA (reference sequence). The CDR3 sequence is 14 residues long. V was cut by 0 bases and J by 6 bases, with 9 bases left in between. Here the CDR3 DNA reads TGCAGTGCTAGAGAGGTACAGCCTAATTCACCCCTCCACTTT. Its translation: CSAREVQPNSPLHF.

This clonotype occurred many times. The chain carries TRBV7-9 and TRBJ1-4; the D is unclear. V lost 1 base to trimming and J lost 2 bases, with 5 bases between them. Germline values: CDR1 SEHNR, CDR2 FQNEAQ (reference sequence). This CDR3 spans 14 amino acids. The CDR3 DNA follows: TGTGCCAGCAGCTTAGTAGGGACTAATGAAAAACTGTTTTTT. Translating it yields CASSLVGTNEKLFF.

This clonotype was seen a few times. J is TRBJ2-2 and V is TRBV29-1; no clear D gene. The germline gives CDR1 SQVTM, CDR2 ANQGSEA. The CDR3 extends over 14 amino acids. V lost 6 bases to trimming and J lost 1 base, with 12 bases between them. CDR3 bases: TGCAGCGTGTTGGAACTCATGAACACCGGGGAGCTGTTTTTT. This encodes CSVLELMNTGELFF.

There are a few counts of this clonotype. The V and J genes are TRBV20-1 and TRBJ2-7; D might be TRBD1 (5 bases). Between the trimmed V and J ends, which lost 4 bases and 0 bases, there was a span of 19 bases. CDR3 length: 16 residues. CDR1 is DFQATT and CDR2 is SNEGSKA in the germline V gene (reference sequence). The CDR3 DNA follows: TGCAGTGCTAAGCACCCAGTGGGGCAAAGCTCCTACGAGCAGTACTTC. Its protein product is CSAKHPVGQSSYEQYF.

Turning to this clonotype: The CDR3 ends on some other residue instead of the conserved phenylalanine or tryptophan, so this is likely a read error. The V gene is TRBV7-9, the J gene TRBJ2-7, with 9 bases lining up with TRBD2. The CDR3 extends over 16 amino acids. Germline V gene lookup returns CDR1 SEHNR and CDR2 FQNEAQ (reference sequence). V was pared by 5 bases and J by 2 bases, with 10 bases of the junction left unmatched. This CDR3 is CASSLSGGIHPYEQYS. The CDR3 DNA follows: TGTGCCAGCAGCCTAAGCGGGGGGATCCATCCCTACGAGCAGTACTCC.

For this clonotype: Its ends do not fully match the called genes, so a read error is possible. This chain joins TRBV29-1 and TRBJ2-5, with D tentatively TRBD2 (6 bases). CDR1 and CDR2 (germline): SQVTM, ANQGSEA. The CDR3 has 12 amino acids. CDR3 sequence (DNA): TGCAGCGCCCGGGGGTTTCAAGGGACCCAGTACTTC. It translates to CSARGFQGTQYF.

To note about this clonotype: The CDR3 carries no conserved terminal phenylalanine or tryptophan, so it likely arises from a read error. The CDR3 loop reads CAWRDPRGKVYGYTV. The DNA of the CDR3 is TGTGCCTGGAGAGACCCCCGCGGGAAAGTTTATGGCTACACCGTC. The gene calls are TRBV30 and TRBJ1-2, with unresolved D. V lost 3 bases to trimming and J lost 5 bases, with 19 bases between them. There are 15 residues in the CDR3. Germline V gives CDR1 GTSNPN, CDR2 SVGIG (reference sequence).

This clonotype was seen only a few times. The J gene is TRBJ2-7, the V gene TRBV12-3 or TRBV12-4; 7 nucleotides agree with TRBD1. After removal of 1 base from V and 6 bases from J, the junction contained 3 bases not matched to a gene. The CDR3 has 13 amino acids. Here the CDR3 reads CASSLVSGGEQYF. CDR3 sequence (DNA): TGTGCCAGCAGTTTAGTGTCAGGGGGCGAGCAGTACTTC.

This clonotype was detected ten times or more. This may be a read error: a much more frequent sequence differs by one nucleotide. Likely a read error: the CDR3 ends without its conserved phenylalanine or tryptophan. The chain links TRBV4-1 to TRBJ1-1, with TRBD1 as a possible D gene (5 bases). V was pared by 4 bases and J by 7 bases, with 16 bases between. The CDR3 consists of 14 residues. Germline loops: CDR1 MGHRA, CDR2 YSYEKL. CDR3 bases: TGCGCCAGCAGCCGACGCTCCGGGGGGAATGAAGCTTTCCTT. Encoded protein: CASSRRSGGNEAFL.